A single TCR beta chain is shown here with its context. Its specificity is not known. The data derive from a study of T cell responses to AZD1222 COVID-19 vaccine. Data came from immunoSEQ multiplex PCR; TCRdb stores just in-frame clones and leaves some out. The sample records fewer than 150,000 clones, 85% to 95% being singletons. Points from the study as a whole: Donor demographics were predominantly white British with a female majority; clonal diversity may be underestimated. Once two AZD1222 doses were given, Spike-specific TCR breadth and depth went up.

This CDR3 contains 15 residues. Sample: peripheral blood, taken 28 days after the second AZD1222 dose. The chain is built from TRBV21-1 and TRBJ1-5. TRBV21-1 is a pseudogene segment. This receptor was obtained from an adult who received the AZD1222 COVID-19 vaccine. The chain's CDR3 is CASSKRGFEYQPQHF. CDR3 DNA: TGTGCCAGCAGCAAACGGGGGTTTGAGTATCAGCCCCAGCATTTT.